This entry lists 17 T cell receptor beta chains sequenced from one sample in a study of shared clonotypes between healthy human individuals. This table comes from immunoSEQ multiplex PCR, and its TCRdb copy is limited to in-frame clones, with some not included. The data contain some 2.4 million clones, roughly 93% of them singletons. What was sequenced was naive CD4+ T cells from PBMCs. The subset: CD45RA+ positively selected. All receptors come from a young man in good health. Some clones in this sample may be carry-over from other donors' samples.

This clone was seen once. The DNA of the CDR3 is TGCGCCAGCAGTGAGGGACAGGGCTACGAGCAGTACTTC. It encodes CASSEGQGYEQYF. V is TRBV10-1 and J is TRBJ2-7; TRBD1 agrees at 8 bases. The V and J ends lost 2 bases and 3 bases, in that order; junction bases with no gene match: 0. The length of the CDR3 is 13 residues. Germline-derived CDR1 and CDR2 are WNHNN and SYGVQD (reference sequence).

The rearrangement joins TRBV28 to TRBJ1-5; 7 bases agree with TRBD1. V gave up 5 bases and J gave up 9 bases; unmatched junction bases: 10. The germline V gene encodes CDR1 MDHEN and CDR2 SYDVKM. The CDR3 has 14 residues. The CDR3 coding sequence is TGTGCCAGCAGTACTCGACAGGGCGTTGGGCCCCAGCATTTT. As protein: CASSTRQGVGPQHF. The variable domain in full, with the rest retrieved from reference TRBV28 and TRBJ1-5, is DVKVTQSSRYLVKRTGEKVFLECVQDMDHENMFWYRQDPGLGLRLIYFSYDVKMKEKGDIPEGYSVSREKKERFSLILESASTNQTSMYLCASSTRQGVGPQHFGDGTRLSIL.

The V call is TRBV7-2, the J call TRBJ2-1, with 10 bases identical to TRBD2. Germline V gene lookup returns CDR1 SGHTA and CDR2 FQGNSA. This CDR3 spans 16 amino acids. With 1 base clipped from V and 9 bases from J, the junction kept 9 bases outside the gene matches. The CDR3 loop reads CASSLVLAGDVTEQFF. The CDR3, as DNA: TGTGCCAGCAGCTTAGTCCTAGCGGGAGACGTAACTGAGCAGTTCTTC.

This sequence joins TRBV6-5 and TRBJ1-4; no clear D. Germline lookup yields CDR1 MNHEY and CDR2 SVGAGI. There are 15 residues in the CDR3. V lost 4 bases to trimming and J lost 3 bases, with 12 bases between them. The CDR3 DNA follows: TGTGCCAGCAGTTTTCAATTAGCCTCTAATGAAAAACTGTTTTTT. It encodes CASSFQLASNEKLFF.

The chain recombines TRBV5-1 with TRBJ1-2; unclear D gene. Trimming cost V 2 bases and J 4 bases, with 15 bases left between them. The CDR3 is 15 residues long. In germline, CDR1 is SGHRS, CDR2 YFSETQ. The CDR3 DNA is TGCGCCAGCAGCTTTGGGCCAACAGCACCCTATGGCTACACCTTC. Protein: CASSFGPTAPYGYTF.

V gene TRBV6-5 combines with J gene TRBJ1-5, with 8 bases matching TRBD1. The V segment lost 5 bases and the J segment 9 bases; nucleotides outside the gene matches: 9. This CDR3 has 14 amino acids. The germline gives CDR1 MNHEY, CDR2 SVGAGI. This CDR3 is CASSPDRDRGPQHF. CDR3 sequence (DNA): TGTGCCAGCAGTCCGGACAGGGATCGTGGGCCCCAGCATTTT.

V usage is TRBV7-2 and J usage is TRBJ1-2; D remains ambiguous. Deletions cut 3 bases from V and 8 bases from J, with 22 bases between. Per germline, CDR1 SGHTA and CDR2 FQGNSA. The CDR3 has 16 residues. CDR3 sequence reads: CASSFRQASSARGYTF. CDR3 bases: TGTGCCAGCAGCTTCCGACAAGCCAGTTCTGCTCGCGGCTACACCTTC.

Written as DNA, the CDR3 is TGTGCCAGCAGCTTGAGGACCGCTGGGGGCAATCAGCCCCAGCATTTT. Amino acids: CASSLRTAGGNQPQHF. V usage is TRBV7-2 and J usage is TRBJ1-5, with D unresolved. CDR3 length: 16 residues. The germline V gene has CDR1 SGHTA and CDR2 FQGNSA. The V end lost 3 bases, the J end lost 2 bases, and 14 bases lay between the germline ends.

The chain combines TRBV19 with TRBJ1-5; 7 positions match TRBD1. CDR1 LNHDA and CDR2 SQIVND come from the germline V gene (reference sequence). The ends lost 7 bases at V and 2 bases at J; junction bases unmatched: 2. This CDR3 spans 13 amino acids. CDR3 protein: CASTTGGNQPQHF. The CDR3 DNA is TGTGCCAGTACCACAGGGGGCAATCAGCCCCAGCATTTT. Supplemented by reference TRBV19 and TRBJ1-5, the full variable domain reads DGGITQSPKYLFRKEGQNVTLSCEQNLNHDAMYWYRQDPGQGLRLIYYSQIVNDFQKGDIAEGYSVSREKKESFPLTVTSAQKNPTAFYLCASTTGGNQPQHFGDGTRLSIL.

This chain joins TRBV4-2 and TRBJ1-5; no clear D. The V and J ends lost 0 bases and 6 bases respectively, with 15 bases between them. The germline CDR1 and CDR2 sequences are LGHNA and YNFKEQ. This CDR3 has 16 residues. CDR3 sequence: CASSQDLIGGRQPQHF. CDR3 DNA: TGTGCCAGCAGCCAAGATTTGATTGGTGGTCGTCAGCCCCAGCATTTT.

The genes are TRBV6-4 and TRBJ1-2, with 9 bases fitting TRBD1. CDR3 length: 15 residues. Trimming took 0 bases from V and 8 from J; bases not matched to a gene: 7. Germline-derived CDR1 and CDR2 are MRHNA and SNTAGT. The CDR3 DNA follows: TGTGCCAGCAGTGACTCCGGGACAGGGTCTAGCGGCTACACCTTC. Translating it yields CASSDSGTGSSGYTF.

V and J are TRBV11-1 and TRBJ2-5; 7 bases align to TRBD2. CDR1 and CDR2 from the germline V gene are SGHAT and FQDESV (reference sequence). The trim removed 5 bases at V and 5 bases at J, leaving 17 bases unmatched. This CDR3 contains 17 residues. CDR3 sequence reads: CASSPPMWGGERETQYF. CDR3 in DNA: TGTGCCAGCAGCCCCCCCATGTGGGGGGGAGAGCGGGAGACCCAGTACTTC.

This clone was recorded only once. The V call is TRBV2, the J call TRBJ2-4; TRBD1 matches at 8 bases. Germline CDR1 reads SNHLY; CDR2 reads FYNNEI. Trimming took 6 bases from V and 6 from J; bases not matched to a gene: 13. This CDR3 comprises 16 residues. CDR3 amino acids: CASRRGGQDRVNIQYF. The CDR3 DNA reads as TGTGCCAGCAGGAGAGGGGGCCAGGACAGGGTAAACATTCAGTACTTC.

The rearrangement uses TRBV19 and TRBJ1-2; D remains unclear. V was shortened by 3 bases and J by 2 bases, with 7 bases between the two germline ends. The CDR3 contains 13 residues. Germline CDR1 is LNHDA and CDR2 is SQIVND (reference sequence). The CDR3 coding sequence is TGTGCCAGTAGTATGATGCAGAACTATGGCTACACCTTC. It specifies CASSMMQNYGYTF.

This rearrangement joins TRBV18 to TRBJ2-1, with 13 bases fitting TRBD2. After removal of 1 base from V and 1 base from J, the junction contained 10 bases not matched to a gene. Looked up from germline, CDR1 is KGHSH and CDR2 is LQKENI. The length of the CDR3 is 20 residues. The CDR3 coding sequence is TGTGCCAGCTCACCACTCACTAGCGGGAGGGCCTTGGGATCCTACAATGAGCAGTTCTTC. It codes for CASSPLTSGRALGSYNEQFF.

The chain uses TRBV19 and TRBJ1-2; D gene ambiguous. There are 16 residues in the CDR3. CDR1 is LNHDA, CDR2 SQIVND, per germline (reference sequence). Trimming removed 5 bases at V and 8 bases at J, with 24 bases between. This CDR3 is CASSFRRTAHVEGYTF. In DNA, the CDR3 is TGTGCCAGTAGTTTTCGTCGGACCGCTCATGTTGAGGGCTACACCTTC.

This chain links TRBV5-5 with TRBJ2-5; D is unclear. Germline V lookup: CDR1 SGHKS, CDR2 YYEKEE (reference sequence). The CDR3 is made up of 17 amino acids. V dropped 4 bases and J dropped 2 bases, with 21 bases sitting between them. The CDR3 spells CASSPSVGTKTQETQYF. DNA for the CDR3: TGTGCCAGCAGCCCGTCGGTGGGCACGAAGACTCAAGAGACCCAGTACTTC.